These 8 T cell receptor beta chains came from one sample sequenced in a study of blood T cell repertoires in COVID-19. Sequencing used immunoSEQ multiplex PCR; TCRdb keeps in-frame clones, though not all of them. The table lists about 190,000 clones, about 83% of them singletons. The specimen was PBMCs or T cells enriched from blood (not recorded which). These receptors all come from a man aged 35-49 years with acute COVID-19.

The rearrangement links TRBV10-3 to TRBJ2-7; TRBD2 matches at 11 bases. This CDR3 comprises 16 residues. Per the germline V gene, CDR1 is ENHRY and CDR2 is SYGVKD. Trimming took 6 bases from V and 0 from J; bases not matched to a gene: 7. CDR3 sequence: CAISGGGTSGSYEQYF. CDR3 DNA: TGTGCCATCAGCGGAGGTGGGACTAGCGGCTCCTACGAGCAGTACTTC.

The chain uses TRBV5-6 and TRBJ1-5; no clear D. Deletions cut 0 bases from V and 2 bases from J, with 6 bases between. The CDR3 has 14 amino acids. Germline V gives CDR1 SGHDT, CDR2 YYEEEE. CDR3 amino acids: CASSLGRGNQPQHF. CDR3 nucleotide sequence: TGTGCCAGCAGCTTGGGGAGGGGCAATCAGCCCCAGCATTTT.

The chain combines TRBV7-9 with TRBJ2-1; 14 positions match TRBD2. Unmatched junction bases numbered 1, after V lost 1 base and J lost 8 bases. This CDR3 has 15 residues. Germline V lookup: CDR1 SEHNR, CDR2 FQNEAQ (reference sequence). Here the CDR3 reads CASSLGGLAGDEQFF. Written as DNA, the CDR3 is TGTGCCAGCAGCTTAGGGGGACTAGCGGGAGATGAGCAGTTCTTC.

This clone was observed a few times. The chain uses TRBV30 and TRBJ2-1; possibly TRBD1 for D (5 bases). Germline assignment: CDR1 GTSNPN and CDR2 SVGIG (reference sequence). The CDR3 loop spans 11 amino acids. The V end lost 5 bases, the J end lost 6 bases, and 8 bases lay between the germline ends. CDR3 region: CAWWGLNEQFF. DNA for the CDR3: TGTGCCTGGTGGGGCCTCAATGAGCAGTTCTTC.

The V and J genes are TRBV2 and TRBJ2-5; 9 bases are shared with TRBD2. The junction had 2 bases not matched to a gene; V was cut back by 6 bases and J by 6 bases. This CDR3 contains 12 residues. Germline CDR1 and CDR2: SNHLY and FYNNEI. CDR3 residues: CASRLAGQTQYF. In DNA form, the CDR3 reads TGTGCCAGCAGGCTAGCGGGACAGACCCAGTACTTC. Full variable domain (outside the CDR3, taken from reference TRBV2 and TRBJ2-5): EPEVTQTPSHQVTQMGQEVILRCVPISNHLYFYWYRQILGQKVEFLVSFYNNEISEKSEIFDDQFSVERPDGSNFTLKIRSTKLEDSAMYFCASRLAGQTQYFGPGTRLLVL.

The genes are TRBV5-6 and TRBJ2-4; TRBD1 matches at 8 bases. After removal of 3 bases from V and 6 bases from J, the junction contained 8 bases not matched to a gene. CDR1 is SGHDT and CDR2 is YYEEEE in the germline V gene. This CDR3 region has 15 residues. CDR3 DNA sequence: TGTGCCAGCAGCTCAGGGGGCGGTGGGGGAAACATTCAGTACTTC. Protein product: CASSSGGGGGNIQYF.

The chain uses TRBV19 and TRBJ2-1; D possibly corresponds to TRBD1 (6 bases). CDR3 length: 13 residues. V dropped 6 bases and J dropped 6 bases, with 12 bases sitting between them. The germline CDR1 and CDR2 sequences are LNHDA and SQIVND (reference sequence). This chain's CDR3 is CASRGQGFNEQFF. The CDR3 coding sequence is TGTGCCAGTAGAGGGCAGGGGTTCAATGAGCAGTTCTTC.

The chain uses TRBV18 and TRBJ2-2; TRBD2 matches 7 bases. With V trimmed by 3 bases and J by 7 bases, 8 bases remained unmatched. The CDR3 is made up of 15 amino acids. Germline V gene lookup returns CDR1 KGHSH and CDR2 LQKENI. CDR3 in amino acids: CASSPGLAEIGELFF. The CDR3 DNA follows: TGTGCCAGCTCACCGGGGCTAGCGGAAATCGGGGAGCTGTTTTTT.